This T cell receptor beta chain was sequenced during a study of blood T cell repertoires in COVID-19. Original data processing: How many nucleated cells were present was estimated from reference gene primer amplification. Profiling relied on immunoSEQ multiplex PCR, and the TCRdb table lists in-frame clones only, not all of them. V, J and clone size are taken as reported in that table, and D and trimming were inferred from the DNA itself. The table includes about 42,000 clones, roughly 80% detected once. This clone was observed a single time. V lost 5 bases and J lost 6, with 14 bases in between. The V gene's germline CDR1 is LNHDA and CDR2 SQIVND (reference sequence). The CDR3 has 14 residues.

The rearrangement joins TRBV19 to TRBJ2-1; TRBD2 is a possible D gene (5 bases). Sequencing used peripheral blood. The TCR sequence derives from a human donor in a cohort sampled during active COVID-19. DNA of the CDR3: TGTGCCAGTAGTCTACCCACCGGACTCAATGAGCAGTTCTTC. Translating gives CASSLPTGLNEQFF.